One sample yielded the 2 T cell receptor beta chains listed below, sequenced in a study of control samples from healthy donors and cancer patients. This table comes from immunoSEQ multiplex PCR, and its TCRdb copy is limited to in-frame clones, with some not included. The sample yields roughly 120,000 clones, roughly 90% seen once. Sequenced sample: blood. The receptor set was obtained from a woman between 18 and 29 years old in good health.

This chain uses TRBV7-2 with TRBJ1-2; no firm D call. Germline values: CDR1 SGHTA, CDR2 FQGNSA. Trimming took 1 base from V and 4 from J, leaving 7 bases between them. This CDR3 region has 13 residues. The CDR3 spells CASSLDRIYGYTF. The CDR3 nucleotides are TGTGCCAGCAGCTTAGACAGAATCTATGGCTACACCTTC.

The rearrangement uses TRBV6-5 and TRBJ1-2, with D unresolved. Trimming cost V 3 bases and J 5 bases, with 7 bases left between them. The CDR3 extends over 12 amino acids. Looked up from germline, CDR1 is MNHEY and CDR2 is SVGAGI. The CDR3 DNA reads TGTGCCAGCAGTTATGGGAATTATGGCTACACCTTC. It codes for CASSYGNYGYTF.